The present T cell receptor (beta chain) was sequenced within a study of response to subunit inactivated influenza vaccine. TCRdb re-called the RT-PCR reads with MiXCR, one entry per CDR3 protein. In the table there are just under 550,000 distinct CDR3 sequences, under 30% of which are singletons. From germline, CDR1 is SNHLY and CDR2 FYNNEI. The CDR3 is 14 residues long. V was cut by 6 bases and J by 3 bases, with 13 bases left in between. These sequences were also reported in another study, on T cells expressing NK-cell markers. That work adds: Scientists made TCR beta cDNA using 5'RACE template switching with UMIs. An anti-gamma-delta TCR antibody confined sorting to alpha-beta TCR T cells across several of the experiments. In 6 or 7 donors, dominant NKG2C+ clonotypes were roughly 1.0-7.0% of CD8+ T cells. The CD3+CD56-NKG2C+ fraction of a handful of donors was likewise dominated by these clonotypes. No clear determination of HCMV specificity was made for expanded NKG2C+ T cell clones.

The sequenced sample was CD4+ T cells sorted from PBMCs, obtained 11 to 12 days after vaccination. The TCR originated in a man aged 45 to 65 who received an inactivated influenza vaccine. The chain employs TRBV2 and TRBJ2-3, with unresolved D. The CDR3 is CASSKGPGTDTQYF. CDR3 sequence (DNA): TGTGCCAGCAGCAAAGGGCCGGGTACAGATACGCAGTATTTT.